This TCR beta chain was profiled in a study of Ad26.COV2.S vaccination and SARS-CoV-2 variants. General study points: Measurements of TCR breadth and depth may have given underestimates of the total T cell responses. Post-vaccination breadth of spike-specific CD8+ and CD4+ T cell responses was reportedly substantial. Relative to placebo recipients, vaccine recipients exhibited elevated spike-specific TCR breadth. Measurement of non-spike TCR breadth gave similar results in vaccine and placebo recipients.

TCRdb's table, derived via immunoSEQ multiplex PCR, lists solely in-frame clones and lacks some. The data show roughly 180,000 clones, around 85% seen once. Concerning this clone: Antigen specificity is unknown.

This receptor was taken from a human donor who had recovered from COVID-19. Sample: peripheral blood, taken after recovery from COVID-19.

The DNA for the CDR3 is TGTGCCAGCAGTGAACCCAACAGGGCAGATACGCAGTATTTT. Amino acids: CASSEPNRADTQYF. The chain employs TRBV2 and TRBJ2-3; D might be TRBD1 (6 bases). V was shortened by 2 bases and J by 4 bases, with 10 bases between the two germline ends. This CDR3 region has 14 residues. Germline V lookup: CDR1 SNHLY, CDR2 FYNNEI.